These 21 T cell receptor beta chains share one sample of origin, sequenced in a study of blood T cells in healthy people across ages. Through a sample-barcoded 5' primer and a J-beta primer mix, a second PCR was run for roughly 7 to 12 cycles. TCRdb re-called the 5' RACE reads through MiXCR, storing one row per CDR3 protein. The sample includes 1.8 million or so distinct CDR3 sequences, about two fifths of them seen just once. The sample comprised blood. The receptor source for this set is a human donor in good health.

This clonotype was counted many times. Compared with germline, one end of the junction differs, possibly owing to a read error. This chain joins TRBV5-1 and TRBJ2-5, with TRBD2 matching over 8 bases. This CDR3 has 14 residues. Germline values: CDR1 SGHRS, CDR2 YFSETQ. This chain's CDR3 is CASSSTGGAETQYF. The CDR3 DNA follows: TGTGCCAGCAGCTCCACGGGGGGGGCGGAGACCCAGTACTTC.

The chain is built from TRBV11-3 and TRBJ2-5, with D possibly TRBD1 on 5 matching bases. V lost 2 bases, J lost 11 bases, and 12 bases lay in between. This CDR3 has 12 residues. Germline V gene sequence: CDR1 SGHNT, CDR2 YENEEA. The CDR3 DNA sequence: TGTGCCAGCAGCTTAAATACAGGAGTACAGTACTTC. Translated: CASSLNTGVQYF.

The table lists this clonotype with a few counts. The chain links TRBV4-1 to TRBJ2-7; 13 bases fit TRBD2. Germline CDR1 is MGHRA and CDR2 is YSYEKL. There are 15 residues in the CDR3. V shed 4 bases and J 4 bases; nucleotides not matched to a gene: 4. The CDR3 sequence is CASSPGLAGIYEQYF. The CDR3 coding sequence is TGCGCCAGCAGCCCGGGACTAGCGGGGATTTACGAGCAGTACTTC.

This clonotype occurred a few times. J is TRBJ2-1 and V is TRBV25-1; TRBD2 matches 11 bases. The V and J ends lost 1 base and 5 bases, in that order; junction bases with no gene match: 7. Germline CDR1 and CDR2: MGHDK and SYGVNS. The CDR3 length is 17 residues. CDR3 sequence: CASSELGPTSGNNEQFF. Written as DNA, the CDR3 is TGTGCCAGCAGTGAATTGGGGCCGACTAGCGGGAACAATGAGCAGTTCTTC.

This clonotype was counted a few times. V and J are TRBV13 and TRBJ2-7; TRBD1 agrees at 9 bases. This CDR3 is built from 15 residues. The ends lost 5 bases at V and 3 bases at J; junction bases unmatched: 8. Germline CDR1 and CDR2: PRHDT and FYEKMQ (reference sequence). The CDR3, as DNA: TGTGCCAGCAGCCTCCCGACAGGGGGTTTCTACGAGCAGTACTTC. Translated: CASSLPTGGFYEQYF.

This clonotype was observed a few times. The V gene is TRBV20-1, the J gene TRBJ2-5; 7 bases map to TRBD2. The V gene's germline CDR1 is DFQATT and CDR2 SNEGSKA (reference sequence). Trimming took 7 bases from V and 5 from J; bases not matched to a gene: 10. This CDR3 has 13 amino acids. CDR3 loop: CSVESGVGETQYF. In DNA, the CDR3 is TGCAGTGTAGAGAGCGGGGTGGGTGAGACCCAGTACTTC.

The table lists this clonotype with a few counts. This chain joins TRBV28 and TRBJ1-2, with TRBD1 as a possible D gene (6 bases). Germline loops: CDR1 MDHEN, CDR2 SYDVKM. This CDR3 spans 15 amino acids. Deletions cut 9 bases from V and 6 bases from J, with 23 bases between. The CDR3 sequence: CASSTYRENGHGYTF. CDR3 in DNA: TGTGCCAGTTCAACCTACAGGGAAAATGGGCATGGCTACACCTTC.

V gene TRBV7-9 combines with J gene TRBJ2-5, with unresolved D. The tail of the sequence fits TRBJ2-1 better, so the J call may be wrong. Germline-derived CDR1 and CDR2 are SEHNR and FQNEAQ (reference sequence). The CDR3 runs 14 residues. The DNA for the CDR3 is TGTGCCAGCAGCCTGACAAGGTCGATAGAGACCCAGTTCTTC. Amino acid sequence: CASSLTRSIETQFF.

There are a few counts of this clonotype. The gene calls are TRBV20-1 and TRBJ1-2; D gene uncertain. V gave up 6 bases and J gave up 8 bases, with 19 bases separating them. CDR1 and CDR2 (germline): DFQATT, SNEGSKA (reference sequence). The CDR3 spans 13 residues. CDR3 loop: CSALRTPQEGYTF. The CDR3 nucleotides are TGCAGTGCCCTACGAACACCCCAAGAGGGCTACACCTTC.

This rearrangement joins TRBV6-2 or TRBV6-3 to TRBJ1-5; tentatively, D is TRBD1 (6 bases). Deletions cut 2 bases from V and 1 base from J, with 15 bases between. CDR3 length: 17 residues. CDR1 is MNHEY, CDR2 SVGEGT, per germline. CDR3 loop: CASSYPNPGQSNQPQHF. The DNA of the CDR3 is TGTGCCAGCAGTTACCCGAACCCGGGACAAAGCAATCAGCCCCAGCATTTT.

CDR3 DNA sequence: TGTGCCAGCAGCGTCGGACTAGCGAGAACCAACGAGCAGTACTTC. It specifies CASSVGLARTNEQYF. The rearrangement joins TRBV7-2 to TRBJ2-7, with TRBD2 matching over 9 bases. The length of the CDR3 is 15 residues. With V trimmed by 5 bases and J by 5 bases, 10 bases remained unmatched. The germline CDR1 and CDR2 sequences are SGHTA and FQGNSA.

In its sample, this clonotype was seen a few times. This chain connects TRBV9 to TRBJ2-2; maybe TRBD1 (5 bases). The CDR3 has 13 residues. Looked up from germline, CDR1 is SGDLS and CDR2 is YYNGEE. Trimming removed 6 bases at V and 0 bases at J, with 6 bases between. The CDR3 reads CASKGANTGELFF. In nucleotides, the CDR3 is TGTGCCAGCAAAGGGGCGAACACCGGGGAGCTGTTTTTT.

As to this clonotype: A read error may produce the germline difference seen at one junction end. The rearrangement joins TRBV6-1 to TRBJ2-3; the D call may be TRBD1 or TRBD2 (5 bases each). The CDR3 runs 14 residues. CDR1 and CDR2 (germline): MNHNS, SASEGT. DNA of the CDR3: TGTGTCAGCAGTGAAAGGGGAGCCACAGATACGCAGTATTTT. This translates into CVSSERGATDTQYF.

In DNA, the CDR3 is TGTGCCAGCGGCAGGACAGGGAACACTGAAGCTTTCTTT. Translated: CASGRTGNTEAFF. V usage is TRBV6-5 and J usage is TRBJ1-1; TRBD1 matches at 7 bases. The V gene's germline CDR1 is MNHEY and CDR2 SVGAGI. V was pared by 8 bases and J by 1 base, with 4 bases of the junction left unmatched. The CDR3 runs 13 residues.

This rearrangement joins TRBV7-9 to TRBJ2-7; D is unresolved. Per the germline V gene, CDR1 is SEHNR and CDR2 is FQNEAQ (reference sequence). Trimming pared 1 base from V and 2 bases from J, leaving 12 bases between. This CDR3 is built from 15 residues. The CDR3 DNA follows: TGTGCCAGCAGCTTAGTTTCGGGTATGCCCTACGAGCAGTACTTC. It is translated as CASSLVSGMPYEQYF.

This clonotype was counted between two and nine times. This sequence joins TRBV7-2 and TRBJ1-1; a possible D gene is TRBD1 (6 bases). Germline V gene sequence: CDR1 SGHTA, CDR2 FQGNSA. V lost 1 base and J 4 bases, leaving 10 bases between the germline ends. The CDR3 extends over 14 amino acids. The CDR3 loop is CASSLEGVRTEAFF. CDR3 sequence (DNA): TGTGCCAGCAGCTTAGAGGGGGTACGCACTGAAGCTTTCTTT.

The sample holds one count of this clonotype. An end of the junction does not agree with germline; a read error may underlie this. J is TRBJ1-1 and V is TRBV19; a weak D match, TRBD1 (6 bases). Germline lookup yields CDR1 LNHDA and CDR2 SQIVND (reference sequence). The CDR3 loop spans 12 amino acids. CDR3 loop: CASSATGTEVFF. The CDR3 DNA follows: TGTGCCAGTAGTGCGACAGGCACTGAAGTTTTCTTT.

The rearrangement uses TRBV5-1 and TRBJ2-5, with 7 nucleotides matching TRBD1. The CDR3 length is 14 residues. Germline-derived CDR1 and CDR2 are SGHRS and YFSETQ. Trimming took 4 bases from V and 6 from J; bases not matched to a gene: 9. The CDR3 nucleotides are TGCGCCAGCAGCAAAGGGGGCCTAGTGCAGACCCAGTACTTC. It translates to CASSKGGLVQTQYF.

The chain carries TRBV6-1 and TRBJ2-5; 9 bases match TRBD1. Trimming cost V 10 bases and J 5 bases; bases outside gene matches: 8. Germline CDR1 and CDR2: MNHNS and SASEGT. The CDR3 totals 13 residues. Here the CDR3 DNA reads TGTGCCATCAGAACAGGGGGCCGGGAGACCCAGTACTTC. Translation: CAIRTGGRETQYF.

A word on this clonotype: Sequence at one end of the junction differs from germline and may be a read error. The chain combines TRBV12-3 or TRBV12-4 with TRBJ2-2, with 7 positions matching TRBD2. The length of the CDR3 is 16 residues. CDR3 nucleotides: TGTGCCAGCAGTTTAGCGCCAGCGGGGCAAACCGGGGAGCCGTTTTTT. Translated: CASSLAPAGQTGEPFF.

This clonotype was observed a few times. The rearrangement uses TRBV29-1 and TRBJ2-1; D remains ambiguous. Germline V gene data show CDR1 as SQVTM and CDR2 as ANQGSEA. Deletions cut 7 bases from V and 4 bases from J, with 14 bases between. CDR3 size: 13 residues. The CDR3 loop reads CSGNGPNYNEQFF. The CDR3 nucleotides are TGCAGCGGTAATGGACCAAATTACAATGAGCAGTTCTTC.